Below, 10 T cell receptor beta chains from the same sample are listed, as sequenced in a study of identical twins (TCRdb year 2016). Libraries were constructed by 5' RACE. Instrument on record: Illumina HiSeq 2000. TCRdb reprocessed the public reads (quality trimming at Q25 with fastp, clone calling with MiXCR) and kept in-frame beta chains. Each record represents a unique CDR3 protein, reported with the most common genes and DNA among its rows. The sample table lists about 890,000 distinct CDR3 sequences, over 9% of them with a count of one. Around 1.5% of the sample belongs to the ten largest clones. Separately, the same data were catalogued under a study of yellow fever vaccine responses in identical twins.

The sample consisted of PBMCs. These receptors all stem from a woman between 18 and 29 years old in good health.

The chain employs TRBV12-3 or TRBV12-4 and TRBJ2-1, with D maybe TRBD2 (5 bases). There are 12 residues in the CDR3. Trimming stripped 6 bases from V and 10 bases from J, with 13 bases between. The CDR3 region has the DNA TGTGCCAGCAGGACCGCTAGCCACGAGCAGTTCTTC. Protein product: CASRTASHEQFF.

V and J are TRBV7-9 and TRBJ2-1; 7 nucleotides match TRBD2. The V segment lost 4 bases and the J segment 0 bases; nucleotides outside the gene matches: 9. The germline V gene encodes CDR1 SEHNR and CDR2 FQNEAQ (reference sequence). This CDR3 has 17 amino acids. This CDR3 reads CASSSLLGGSSYNEQFF. For the CDR3, the DNA is TGTGCCAGCAGCTCCCTGCTCGGCGGGAGCTCCTACAATGAGCAGTTCTTC.

This clonotype was recorded a few times. The chain carries TRBV20-1 and TRBJ2-2; the D is unclear. From germline, CDR1 is DFQATT and CDR2 SNEGSKA (reference sequence). V lost 1 base, J lost 2 bases, and 11 bases lay in between. The CDR3 is 15 amino acids. DNA for the CDR3: TGCAGTGCTAGAGTCGGTGATCGTAACACCGGGGAGCTGTTTTTT. Protein sequence: CSARVGDRNTGELFF.

This clonotype has a count of ten or more. The chain's CDR3 is CASSLGQRFSYNEQFF. The DNA for the CDR3 is TGTGCCAGCAGTTTGGGGCAAAGATTCTCCTACAATGAGCAGTTCTTC. J is TRBJ2-1 and V is TRBV12-3 or TRBV12-4; possibly TRBD1 for D (5 bases). The CDR3 length is 16 residues. Trimming removed 3 bases at V and 0 bases at J, with 12 bases between.

This clonotype was seen only a few times. The J gene is TRBJ2-5, the V gene TRBV6-1, with TRBD2 identical over 8 bases. V trimming: 7 bases; J trimming: 4 bases; junction bases outside the gene matches: 11. CDR3 length: 15 amino acids. The germline V gene encodes CDR1 MNHNS and CDR2 SASEGT. CDR3 bases: TGTGCCAGCACTACCGGGGGGGCCAGGGGAGAGACCCAGTACTTC. It translates to CASTTGGARGETQYF.

In its sample, this clonotype was seen a few times. The rearrangement uses TRBV19 and TRBJ1-1; no clear D. Germline lookup yields CDR1 LNHDA and CDR2 SQIVND (reference sequence). Trimming took 3 bases from V and 4 from J, leaving 9 bases between them. The CDR3 covers 13 residues. The CDR3 DNA reads TGTGCCAGTAGTATTTCCGAGGGCACTGAAGCTTTCTTT. Translation: CASSISEGTEAFF. Supplemented by reference TRBV19 and TRBJ1-1, the full variable domain reads DGGITQSPKYLFRKEGQNVTLSCEQNLNHDAMYWYRQDPGQGLRLIYYSQIVNDFQKGDIAEGYSVSREKKESFPLTVTSAQKNPTAFYLCASSISEGTEAFFGQGTRLTVV.

This clonotype was seen many times. The rearrangement uses TRBV21-1 and TRBJ2-1. TRBV21-1 is labeled a pseudogene. The CDR3 spans 11 residues. CDR3 DNA: TGTGCCAGCAGCAAAGGATATGGGCAGTTCTTC. Encoded protein: CASSKGYGQFF.

This clonotype was observed a few times. The chain recombines TRBV27 with TRBJ1-2; 7 bases align to TRBD1. V shed 3 bases, J shed 4 bases, and the junction held 11 bases outside the gene matches. The germline gives CDR1 MNHEY, CDR2 SMNVEV (reference sequence). The CDR3 sequence is 16 residues long. Here the CDR3 reads CASSFSTGDLIYGYTF. DNA of the CDR3: TGTGCCAGCAGTTTTAGTACAGGGGATCTCATCTATGGCTACACCTTC.

A few counts support this clonotype. J is TRBJ2-3 and V is TRBV20-1, with TRBD2 matching over 15 bases. V was clipped by 6 bases and J by 2 bases; unmatched bases: 12. The CDR3 consists of 18 residues. Germline-derived CDR1 and CDR2 are DFQATT and SNEGSKA (reference sequence). As DNA, the CDR3 is TGCAGTGCGCAACACGGGACTAGCGGGGGGAGAAACACAGATACGCAGTATTTT. Residues: CSAQHGTSGGRNTDTQYF.

In this sample, this clonotype turned up a few times. A junction boundary mismatches the germline segment, possibly from a read error. The V gene is TRBV12-3 or TRBV12-4, the J gene TRBJ2-2; a weak D match, TRBD2 (5 bases). This CDR3 spans 14 amino acids. This CDR3 is CASSLHYSTGKLFF. The DNA for the CDR3 is TGTGCCAGCAGTTTACACTACAGCACCGGGAAGCTGTTTTTT.